This note documents a single T cell receptor (beta chain) sequence. The antigen is undetermined. A single base is all that separates this from a far larger clone, so a read error is likely. In the same sample, other DNA sequences code for this CDR3. CD4+ cells were split into CD45RA+ naive and CD45RA-negative memory subsets. Each sorted subset replicate got 200 ng genomic DNA, 25,000 to 35,000 genomes. The protocol was immunoSEQ multiplex PCR, while the TCRdb copy is restricted to in-frame clones and leaves out a portion. In the table there are 2 million to 2.5 million clones, approximately 95% of which are singletons. Trimming removed 3 bases from V and 3 bases from J, with 2 bases in between. The CDR3 totals 11 residues. Germline V gene data show CDR1 as SGHAT and CDR2 as FQNNGV. The sample is drawn from a study of shared clonotypes between healthy human individuals. At the level of the study: Per-donor plates numbered three CD4 naive, three CD4 memory, two CD8 naive and one CD8 memory.

Study conclusions and caveats: Approximately 5% was the fraction of naive CD4 clonotypes found shared across a few donors.

Source material: naive CD4+ T cells from PBMCs. Subset defined: CD45RA+ positively selected. The TCR sequence derives from a man in his late teens or twenties in good health. Some clones in this sample may be carry-over from other donors' samples. This chain joins TRBV11-2 and TRBJ2-5; D remains ambiguous. CDR3 nucleotides: TGTGCCAGCAGCTTGGAAGAGACCCAGTACTTC. Amino acid sequence: CASSLEETQYF. The entire variable domain, with the rest obtained from reference TRBV11-2 and TRBJ2-5, is as follows: EAGVAQSPRYKIIEKRQSVAFWCNPISGHATLYWYQQILGQGPKLLIQFQNNGVVDDSQLPKDRFSAERLKGVDSTLKIQPAKLEDSAVYLCASSLEETQYFGPGTRLLVL.